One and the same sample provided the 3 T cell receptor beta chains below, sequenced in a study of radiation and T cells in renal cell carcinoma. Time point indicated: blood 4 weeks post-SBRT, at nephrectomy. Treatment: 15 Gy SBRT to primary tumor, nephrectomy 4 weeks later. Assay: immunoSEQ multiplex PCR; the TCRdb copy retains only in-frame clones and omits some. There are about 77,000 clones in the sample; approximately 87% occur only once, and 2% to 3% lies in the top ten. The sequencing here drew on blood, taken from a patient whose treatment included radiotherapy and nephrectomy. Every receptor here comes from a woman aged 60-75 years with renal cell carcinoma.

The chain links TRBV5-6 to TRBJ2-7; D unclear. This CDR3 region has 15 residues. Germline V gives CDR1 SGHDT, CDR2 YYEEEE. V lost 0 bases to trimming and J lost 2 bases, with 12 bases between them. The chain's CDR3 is CASSLAPGDPYEQYF. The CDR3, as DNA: TGTGCCAGCAGCTTGGCCCCTGGGGATCCCTACGAGCAGTACTTC.

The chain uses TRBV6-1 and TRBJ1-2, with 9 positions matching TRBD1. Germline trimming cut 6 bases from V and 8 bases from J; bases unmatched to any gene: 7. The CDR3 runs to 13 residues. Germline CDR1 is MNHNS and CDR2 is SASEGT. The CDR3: CASRDRGPQGYTF. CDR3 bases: TGTGCCAGCAGGGACAGGGGCCCGCAGGGCTACACCTTC.

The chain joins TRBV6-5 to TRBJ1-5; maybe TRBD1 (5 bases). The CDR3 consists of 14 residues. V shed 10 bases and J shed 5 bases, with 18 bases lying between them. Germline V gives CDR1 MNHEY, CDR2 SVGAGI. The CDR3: CATKRGRFDQPQHF. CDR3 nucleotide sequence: TGTGCCACTAAGAGGGGACGTTTCGATCAGCCCCAGCATTTT.